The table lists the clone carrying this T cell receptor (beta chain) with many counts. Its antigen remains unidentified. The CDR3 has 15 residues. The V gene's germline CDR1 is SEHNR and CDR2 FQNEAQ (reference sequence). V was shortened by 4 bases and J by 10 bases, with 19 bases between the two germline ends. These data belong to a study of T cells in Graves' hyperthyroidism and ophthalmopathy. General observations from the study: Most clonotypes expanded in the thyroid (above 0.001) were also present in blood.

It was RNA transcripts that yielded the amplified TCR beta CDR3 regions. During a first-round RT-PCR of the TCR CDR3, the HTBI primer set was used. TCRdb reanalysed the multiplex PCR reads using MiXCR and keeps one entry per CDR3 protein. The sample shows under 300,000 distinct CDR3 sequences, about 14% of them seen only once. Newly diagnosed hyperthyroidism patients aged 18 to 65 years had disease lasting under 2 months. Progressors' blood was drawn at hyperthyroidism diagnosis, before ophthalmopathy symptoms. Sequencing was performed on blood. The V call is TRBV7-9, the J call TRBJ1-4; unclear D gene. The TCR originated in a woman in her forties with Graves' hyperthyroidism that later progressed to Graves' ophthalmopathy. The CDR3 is CASSWGGARGGKLFF. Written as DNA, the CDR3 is TGTGCCAGCAGCTGGGGTGGAGCACGAGGCGGAAAACTGTTTTTT.